The entry that follows covers one T cell receptor beta chain sequence. The sample is drawn from a study of blood T cell repertoires in COVID-19. For the study at large: Samples taken during acute and convalescent COVID-19 were collected in the United States, Italy and Spain. T cells, B-cell-depleted T cells, or PBMCs provided the cDNA or gDNA that served as material.

Seattle patient enrollment occurred during active infection, with longitudinal follow-up thereafter. Per the original methods: Researchers report that nucleated cell counts were estimated from reference gene primer amplification. Profiling relied on immunoSEQ multiplex PCR, and the TCRdb table lists in-frame clones only, not all of them. Clone size and the V and J calls come from that table; the DNA yielded D and trimming. Found here are fewer than 700,000 clones, around 90% of them singletons; the top ten hold 7.8%. CDR1 is SGHTA, CDR2 FQGNSA, per germline. Trimming pared 2 bases from V and 5 bases from J, leaving 11 bases between. The CDR3 extends over 14 amino acids.

The rearrangement joins TRBV7-2 to TRBJ2-3; D is ambiguous. The TCR was taken from a woman aged 50 to 60 with COVID-19, enrolled during active disease. Source material: peripheral blood. CDR3 amino acids: CASSLKALQDTQYF. Written as DNA, the CDR3 is TGTGCCAGCAGCTTAAAAGCACTCCAAGATACGCAGTATTTT.